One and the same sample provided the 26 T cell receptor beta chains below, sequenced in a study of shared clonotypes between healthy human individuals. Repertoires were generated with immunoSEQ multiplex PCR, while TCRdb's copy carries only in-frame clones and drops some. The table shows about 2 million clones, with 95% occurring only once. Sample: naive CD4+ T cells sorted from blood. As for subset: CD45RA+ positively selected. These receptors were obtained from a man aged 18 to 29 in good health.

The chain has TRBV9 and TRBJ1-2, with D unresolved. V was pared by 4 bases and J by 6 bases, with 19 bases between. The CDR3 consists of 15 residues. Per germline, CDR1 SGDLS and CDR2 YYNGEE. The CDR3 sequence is CASSLTGIGRDGYTF. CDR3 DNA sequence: TGTGCCAGCAGCCTTACCGGAATCGGGAGGGATGGCTACACCTTC.

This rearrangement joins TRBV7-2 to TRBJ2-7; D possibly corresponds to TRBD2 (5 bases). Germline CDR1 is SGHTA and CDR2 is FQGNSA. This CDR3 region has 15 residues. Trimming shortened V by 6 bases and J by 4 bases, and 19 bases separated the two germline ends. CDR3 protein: CASSLSGLLQYEQYF. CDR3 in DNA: TGTGCCAGCAGTTTGTCCGGACTTCTTCAGTACGAGCAGTACTTC.

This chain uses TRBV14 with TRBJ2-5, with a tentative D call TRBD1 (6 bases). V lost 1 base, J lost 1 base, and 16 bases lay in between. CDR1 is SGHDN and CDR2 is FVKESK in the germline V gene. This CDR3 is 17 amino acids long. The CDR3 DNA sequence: TGTGCCAGCAGCCAAGTTTCCCCAGGGGCGCTCCAAGAGACCCAGTACTTC. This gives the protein CASSQVSPGALQETQYF.

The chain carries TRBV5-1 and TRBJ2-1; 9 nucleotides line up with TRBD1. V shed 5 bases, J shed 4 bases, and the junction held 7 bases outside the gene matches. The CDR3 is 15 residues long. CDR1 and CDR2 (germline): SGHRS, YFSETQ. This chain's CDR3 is CASSPGTGIYNEQFF. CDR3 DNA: TGCGCCAGCAGTCCCGGGACAGGGATTTACAATGAGCAGTTCTTC. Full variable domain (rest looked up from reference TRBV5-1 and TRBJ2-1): KAGVTQTPRYLIKTRGQQVTLSCSPISGHRSVSWYQQTPGQGLQFLFEYFSETQRNKGNFPGRFSGRQFSNSRSEMNVSTLELGDSALYLCASSPGTGIYNEQFFGPGTRLTVL.

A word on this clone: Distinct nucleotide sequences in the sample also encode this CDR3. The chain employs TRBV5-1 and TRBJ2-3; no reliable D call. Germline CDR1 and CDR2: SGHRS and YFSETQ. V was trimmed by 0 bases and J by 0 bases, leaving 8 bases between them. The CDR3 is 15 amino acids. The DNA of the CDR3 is TGCGCCAGCAGCTTGGACGGAGCTAGCACAGATACGCAGTATTTT. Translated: CASSLDGASTDTQYF.

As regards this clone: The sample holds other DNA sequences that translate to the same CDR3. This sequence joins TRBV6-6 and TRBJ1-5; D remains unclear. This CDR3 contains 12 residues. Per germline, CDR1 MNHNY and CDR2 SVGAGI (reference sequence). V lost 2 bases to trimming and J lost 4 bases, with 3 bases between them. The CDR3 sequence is CASSYLNQPQHF. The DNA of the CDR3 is TGTGCCAGCAGTTACCTTAATCAGCCCCAGCATTTT.

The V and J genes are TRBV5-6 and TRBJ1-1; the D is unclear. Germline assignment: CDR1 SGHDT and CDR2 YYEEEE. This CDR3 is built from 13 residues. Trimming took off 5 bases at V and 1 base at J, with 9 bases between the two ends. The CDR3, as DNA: TGTGCCAGCAGGGTAGGGAAGAACACTGAAGCTTTCTTT. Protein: CASRVGKNTEAFF.

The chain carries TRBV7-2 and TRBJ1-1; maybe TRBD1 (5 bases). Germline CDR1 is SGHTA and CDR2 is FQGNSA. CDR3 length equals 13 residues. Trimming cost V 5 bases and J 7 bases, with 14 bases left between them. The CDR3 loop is CASSRTVGLEAFF. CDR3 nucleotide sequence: TGTGCCAGCAGCCGGACCGTGGGACTTGAAGCTTTCTTT.

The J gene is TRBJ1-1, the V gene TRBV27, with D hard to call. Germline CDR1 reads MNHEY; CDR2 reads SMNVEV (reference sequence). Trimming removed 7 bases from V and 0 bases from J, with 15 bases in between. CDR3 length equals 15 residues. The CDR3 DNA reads TGTGCCAGCAATCCCTCCGGGCCCTTGAACACTGAAGCTTTCTTT. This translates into CASNPSGPLNTEAFF.

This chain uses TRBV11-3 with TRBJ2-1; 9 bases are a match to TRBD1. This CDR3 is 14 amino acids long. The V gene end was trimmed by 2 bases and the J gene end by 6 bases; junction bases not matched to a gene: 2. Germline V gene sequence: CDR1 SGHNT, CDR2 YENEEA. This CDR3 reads CASSLTTGGNEQFF. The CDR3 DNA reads TGTGCCAGCAGCTTAACGACAGGGGGCAATGAGCAGTTCTTC. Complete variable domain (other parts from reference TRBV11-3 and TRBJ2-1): EAGVVQSPRYKIIEKKQPVAFWCNPISGHNTLYWYLQNLGQGPELLIRYENEEAVDDSQLPKDRFSAERLKGVDSTLKIQPAELGDSAVYLCASSLTTGGNEQFFGPGTRLTVL.

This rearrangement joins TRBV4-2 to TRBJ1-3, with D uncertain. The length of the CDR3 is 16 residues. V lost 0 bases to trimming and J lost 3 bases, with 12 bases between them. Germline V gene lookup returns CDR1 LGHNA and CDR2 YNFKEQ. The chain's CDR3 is CASSQDRVGIGNTIYF. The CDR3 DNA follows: TGTGCCAGCAGCCAAGACCGGGTCGGAATTGGAAACACCATATATTTT.

The DNA of the CDR3 is TGCGCCAGCAGCTTGGCCGGAATGGGAACCCAGTACTTC. Encoded protein: CASSLAGMGTQYF. The chain has TRBV5-1 and TRBJ2-5; D unresolved. This CDR3 comprises 13 residues. Germline loops: CDR1 SGHRS, CDR2 YFSETQ. Trimming cost V 0 bases and J 8 bases, with 11 bases left between them.

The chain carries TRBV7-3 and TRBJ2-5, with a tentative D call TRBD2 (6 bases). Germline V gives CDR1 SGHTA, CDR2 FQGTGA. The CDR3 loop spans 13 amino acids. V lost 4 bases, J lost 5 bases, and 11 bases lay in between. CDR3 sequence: CASSWVSGETQYF. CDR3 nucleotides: TGTGCCAGCAGCTGGGTGAGCGGGGAGACCCAGTACTTC.

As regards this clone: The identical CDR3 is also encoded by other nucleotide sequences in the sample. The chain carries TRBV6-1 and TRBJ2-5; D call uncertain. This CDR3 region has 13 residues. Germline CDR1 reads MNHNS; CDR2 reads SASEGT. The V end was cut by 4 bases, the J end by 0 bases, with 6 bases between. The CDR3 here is CASSGNYQETQYF. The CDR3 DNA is TGTGCCAGCAGTGGAAACTACCAAGAGACCCAGTACTTC.

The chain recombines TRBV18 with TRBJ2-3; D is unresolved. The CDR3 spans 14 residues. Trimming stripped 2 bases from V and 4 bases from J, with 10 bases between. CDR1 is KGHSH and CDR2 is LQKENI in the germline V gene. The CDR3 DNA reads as TGTGCCAGCTCACCATCACTCGGACCAGATACGCAGTATTTT. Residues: CASSPSLGPDTQYF.

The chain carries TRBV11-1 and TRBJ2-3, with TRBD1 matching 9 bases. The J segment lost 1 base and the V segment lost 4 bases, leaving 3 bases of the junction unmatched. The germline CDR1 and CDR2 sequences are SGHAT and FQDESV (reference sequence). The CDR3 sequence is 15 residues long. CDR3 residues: CASSSTGGGTDTQYF. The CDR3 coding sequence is TGTGCCAGCAGCTCCACAGGGGGCGGCACAGATACGCAGTATTTT.

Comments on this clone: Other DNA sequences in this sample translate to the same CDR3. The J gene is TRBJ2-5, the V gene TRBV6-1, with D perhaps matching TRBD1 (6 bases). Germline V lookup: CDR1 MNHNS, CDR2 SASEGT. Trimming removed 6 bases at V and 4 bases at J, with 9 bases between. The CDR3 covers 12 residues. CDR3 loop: CASSRGGETQYF. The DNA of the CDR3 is TGTGCCAGCAGCAGGGGCGGAGAGACCCAGTACTTC.

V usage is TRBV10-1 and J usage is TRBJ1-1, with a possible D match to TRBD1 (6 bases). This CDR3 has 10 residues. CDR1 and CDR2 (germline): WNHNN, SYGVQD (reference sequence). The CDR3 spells CAGGGPEAFF. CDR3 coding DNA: TGCGCAGGGGGGGGTCCTGAAGCTTTCTTT.

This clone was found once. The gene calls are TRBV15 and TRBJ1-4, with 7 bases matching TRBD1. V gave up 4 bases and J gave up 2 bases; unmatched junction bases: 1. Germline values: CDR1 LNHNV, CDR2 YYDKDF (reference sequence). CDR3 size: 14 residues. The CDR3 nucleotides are TGTGCCACCAGCAACAGGGGTACTAATGAAAAACTGTTTTTT. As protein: CATSNRGTNEKLFF.

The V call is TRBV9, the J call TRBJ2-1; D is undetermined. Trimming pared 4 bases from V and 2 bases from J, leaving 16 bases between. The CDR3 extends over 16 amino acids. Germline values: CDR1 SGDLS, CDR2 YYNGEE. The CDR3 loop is CASSPALAEAYNEQFF. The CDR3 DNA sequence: TGTGCCAGCAGCCCCGCCCTGGCAGAAGCCTACAATGAGCAGTTCTTC.

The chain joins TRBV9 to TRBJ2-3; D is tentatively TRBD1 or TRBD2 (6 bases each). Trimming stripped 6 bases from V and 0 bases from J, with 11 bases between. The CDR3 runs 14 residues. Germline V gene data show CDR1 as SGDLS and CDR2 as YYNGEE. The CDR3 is CASKRGASTDTQYF. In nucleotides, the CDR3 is TGTGCCAGCAAGAGGGGGGCTAGCACAGATACGCAGTATTTT.

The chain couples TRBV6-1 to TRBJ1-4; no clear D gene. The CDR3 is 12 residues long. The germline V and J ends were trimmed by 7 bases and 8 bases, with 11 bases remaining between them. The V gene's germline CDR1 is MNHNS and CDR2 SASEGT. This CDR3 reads CASTQLGEKLFF. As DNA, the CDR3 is TGTGCCAGCACTCAATTGGGAGAAAAACTGTTTTTT.

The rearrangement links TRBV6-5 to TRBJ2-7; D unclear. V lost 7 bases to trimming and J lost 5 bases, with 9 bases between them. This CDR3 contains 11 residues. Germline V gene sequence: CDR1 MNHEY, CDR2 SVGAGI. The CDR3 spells CASKRSDEQYF. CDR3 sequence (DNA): TGTGCCAGCAAAAGAAGCGACGAGCAGTACTTC.

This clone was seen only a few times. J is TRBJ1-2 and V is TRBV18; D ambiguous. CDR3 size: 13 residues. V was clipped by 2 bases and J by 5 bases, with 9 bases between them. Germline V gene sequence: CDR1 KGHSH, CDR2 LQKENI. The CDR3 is CASSPEGGYGYTF. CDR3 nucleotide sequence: TGTGCCAGCTCACCAGAGGGCGGATATGGCTACACCTTC.

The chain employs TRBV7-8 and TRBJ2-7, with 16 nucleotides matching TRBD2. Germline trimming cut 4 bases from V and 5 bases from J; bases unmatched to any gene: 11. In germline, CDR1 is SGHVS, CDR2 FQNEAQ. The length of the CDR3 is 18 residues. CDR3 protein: CASSWGLAGGPVNDEQYF. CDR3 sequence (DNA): TGTGCCAGCAGCTGGGGACTAGCGGGAGGGCCAGTGAATGACGAGCAGTACTTC.

The CDR3 nucleotides are TGTGCCAGCAGCTTACAGGGGGCCGGCGGGGAGCTGTTTTTT. Translating it yields CASSLQGAGGELFF. This rearrangement joins TRBV11-1 to TRBJ2-2; 8 nucleotides line up with TRBD1. With 2 bases clipped from V and 7 bases from J, the junction kept 3 bases outside the gene matches. Looked up from germline, CDR1 is SGHAT and CDR2 is FQDESV (reference sequence). This CDR3 is built from 14 residues.